Listed below are T cell receptor beta chains from one sample, sequenced in a study of neurological immune-mediated disorders. TCRdb used MiXCR to reprocess the 5' RACE reads, holding one entry per CDR3 protein. The sample has some 57,000 distinct CDR3 sequences; under 5.5% are singletons. The sequencing sample was made of PBMCs. The receptor set was obtained from a woman in her forties or fifties with multiple sclerosis. Both conserved end residues are part of each CDR3. A D gene is named only where the DNA matches it firmly. Clone size is shown for a subset of rows, as once, few, many or a class of expanded clone.

>TRBV7-8|-|few|TRBJ2-1
CASSLGRHEQFF
TGTGCCAGCAGCTTAGGACGGCATGAGCAGTTCTTC
>TRBV7-2|TRBD2|many|TRBJ2-3
CASSLRGLAGYYTDTQYF
TGTGCCAGCAGCCTAAGGGGACTAGCGGGGTACTACACAGATACGCAGTATTTT
>TRBV7-3|-|many|TRBJ2-2
CASQPRDGTGELFF
TGTGCCAGCCAACCCCGGGACGGCACCGGGGAGCTGTTTTTT
>TRBV7-8|-|-|TRBJ1-5
CASSSHRVAQPQNF
TGTGCCAGCAGCTCCCATAGGGTAGCTCAGCCCCAGAATTTT
>TRBV5-1|TRBD1|-|TRBJ2-7
CASSLFQGAYEQYF
TGCGCCAGCAGCTTGTTTCAGGGGGCCTACGAGCAGTACTTC
>TRBV28|-|many|TRBJ2-3
CASNQDTDTQYF
TGTGCCAGCAATCAGGACACAGATACGCAGTATTTT
>TRBV20-1|TRBD1|many|TRBJ2-5
CSARQGETQYF
TGCAGTGCTCGACAGGGAGAGACCCAGTACTTC
>TRBV28|-|-|TRBJ1-5
CASSTNRAQHF
TGTGCCAGCAGTACCAATCGAGCCCAGCATTTT
>TRBV7-2|TRBD1|-|TRBJ1-3
CASSRKGTGENTIYF
TGTGCCAGCAGCAGAAAGGGGACAGGGGAGAACACCATATATTTT
>TRBV15|-|many|TRBJ1-1
CATSARAGGTEAFF
TGTGCCACCAGCGCCAGGGCCGGAGGCACTGAAGCTTTCTTT
>TRBV20-1|-|many|TRBJ1-4
CSASRGAEEKLFF
TGCAGTGCTAGTCGGGGGGCAGAGGAAAAACTGTTTTTT
>TRBV9|-|many|TRBJ2-1
CASSPTWSSYNEQFF
TGTGCCAGCAGCCCAACCTGGAGCTCCTACAATGAGCAGTTCTTC
>TRBV12-3/TRBV12-4|-|many|TRBJ1-5
CASSLASREDQPQHF
TGTGCCAGCAGTTTAGCGAGTAGGGAGGATCAGCCCCAGCATTTT
>TRBV20-1|-|many|TRBJ2-7
CSAPGDGTYEQYF
TGCAGTGCTCCTGGGGACGGAACCTACGAGCAGTACTTC
>TRBV6-6|-|few|TRBJ2-2
CASSYTGPAGELFF
TGTGCCAGCAGTTATACGGGACCGGCCGGGGAGCTGTTTTTT
>TRBV10-3|TRBD1|many|TRBJ2-2
CAISSTGDVVTGELFF
TGTGCCATCAGCAGTACAGGGGATGTAGTCACCGGGGAGCTGTTTTTT